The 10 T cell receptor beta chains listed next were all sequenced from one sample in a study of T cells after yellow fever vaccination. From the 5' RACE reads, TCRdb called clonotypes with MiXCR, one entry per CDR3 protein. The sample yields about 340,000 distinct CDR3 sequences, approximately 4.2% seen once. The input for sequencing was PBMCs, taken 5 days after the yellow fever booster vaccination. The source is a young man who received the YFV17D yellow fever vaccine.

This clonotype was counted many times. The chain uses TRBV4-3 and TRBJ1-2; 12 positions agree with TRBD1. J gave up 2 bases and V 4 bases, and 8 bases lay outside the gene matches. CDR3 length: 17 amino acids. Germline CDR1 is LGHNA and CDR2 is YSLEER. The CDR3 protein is CASSLWDRGQKNYGYTF. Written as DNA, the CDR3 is TGCGCCAGCAGCCTATGGGACAGGGGGCAAAAGAACTATGGCTACACCTTC.

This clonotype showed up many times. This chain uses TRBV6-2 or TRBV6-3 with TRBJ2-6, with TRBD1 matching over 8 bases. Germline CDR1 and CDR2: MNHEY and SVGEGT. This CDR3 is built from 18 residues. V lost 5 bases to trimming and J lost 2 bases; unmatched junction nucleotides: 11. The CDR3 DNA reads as TGTGCCAGCAGTCGTAGCCGGGACAGGTGGACTGGGGCCAACGTCCTGACTTTC. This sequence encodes CASSRSRDRWTGANVLTF.

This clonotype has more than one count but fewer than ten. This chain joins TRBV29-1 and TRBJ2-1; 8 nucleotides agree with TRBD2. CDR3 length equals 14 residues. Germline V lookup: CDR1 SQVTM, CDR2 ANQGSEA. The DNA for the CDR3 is TGCAGGGTGGAAAGAGCTAGCGGGTTCGATGAGCAGTTCTTC. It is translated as CRVERASGFDEQFF.

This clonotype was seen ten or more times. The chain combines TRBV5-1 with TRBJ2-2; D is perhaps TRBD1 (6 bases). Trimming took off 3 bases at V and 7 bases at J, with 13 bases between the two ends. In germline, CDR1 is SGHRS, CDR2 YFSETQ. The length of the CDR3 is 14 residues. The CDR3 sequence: CASSSGGGGGELFF. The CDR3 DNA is TGCGCCAGCAGCTCCGGTGGGGGCGGCGGGGAGCTGTTTTTT. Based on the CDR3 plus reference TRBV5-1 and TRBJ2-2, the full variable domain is KAGVTQTPRYLIKTRGQQVTLSCSPISGHRSVSWYQQTPGQGLQFLFEYFSETQRNKGNFPGRFSGRQFSNSRSEMNVSTLELGDSALYLCASSSGGGGGELFFGEGSRLTVL.

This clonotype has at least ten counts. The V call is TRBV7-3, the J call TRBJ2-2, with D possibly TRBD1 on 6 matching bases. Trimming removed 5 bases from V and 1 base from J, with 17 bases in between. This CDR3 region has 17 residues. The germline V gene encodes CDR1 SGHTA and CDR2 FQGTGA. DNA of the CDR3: TGTGCCAGCAGCCTAGAGCCGGGACAAGAGAACACCGGGGAGCTGTTTTTT. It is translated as CASSLEPGQENTGELFF.

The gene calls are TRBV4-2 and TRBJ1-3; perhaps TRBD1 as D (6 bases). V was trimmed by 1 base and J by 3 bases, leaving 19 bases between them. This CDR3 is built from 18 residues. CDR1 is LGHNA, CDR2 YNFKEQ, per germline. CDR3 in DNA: TGTGCCAGCAGCCAAGTAGCCAGTCAGGGGTTCAGTGGAAACACCATATATTTT. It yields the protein CASSQVASQGFSGNTIYF.

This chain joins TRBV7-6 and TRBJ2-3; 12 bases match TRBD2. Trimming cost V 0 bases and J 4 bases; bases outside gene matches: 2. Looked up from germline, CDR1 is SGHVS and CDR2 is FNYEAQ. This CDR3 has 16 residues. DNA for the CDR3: TGTGCCAGCAGCTTAGCCCTAGCGGGGGGGGCAGATACGCAGTATTTT. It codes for CASSLALAGGADTQYF. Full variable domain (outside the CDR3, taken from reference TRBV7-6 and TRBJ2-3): GAGVSQSPRYKVTKRGQDVALRCDPISGHVSLYWYRQALGQGPEFLTYFNYEAQQDKSGLPNDRFSAERPEGSISTLTIQRTEQRDSAMYRCASSLALAGGADTQYFGPGTRLTVL.

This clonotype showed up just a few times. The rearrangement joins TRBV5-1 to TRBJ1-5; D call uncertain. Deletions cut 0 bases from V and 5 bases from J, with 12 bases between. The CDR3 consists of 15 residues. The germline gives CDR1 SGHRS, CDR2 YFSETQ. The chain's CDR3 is CASSLGGHPDQPQHF. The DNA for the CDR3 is TGCGCCAGCAGCTTGGGAGGGCACCCGGATCAGCCCCAGCATTTT.

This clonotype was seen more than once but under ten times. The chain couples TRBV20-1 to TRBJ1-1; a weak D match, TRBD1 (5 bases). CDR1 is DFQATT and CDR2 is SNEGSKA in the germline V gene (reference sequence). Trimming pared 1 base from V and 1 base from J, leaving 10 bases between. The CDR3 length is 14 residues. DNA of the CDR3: TGCAGTGCTAGAGCACAAAGGGGGAACACTGAAGCTTTCTTT. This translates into CSARAQRGNTEAFF.

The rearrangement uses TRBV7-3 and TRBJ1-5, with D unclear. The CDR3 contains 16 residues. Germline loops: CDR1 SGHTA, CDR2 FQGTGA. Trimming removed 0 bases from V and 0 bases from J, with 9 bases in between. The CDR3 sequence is CASSLTAGYSNQPQHF. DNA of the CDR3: TGTGCCAGCAGCTTAACGGCCGGCTATAGCAATCAGCCCCAGCATTTT.